The rows below give T cell receptor beta chains drawn from one sample of a study of tumor-infiltrating lymphocytes in localized non-small cell lung cancer. Data came from immunoSEQ multiplex PCR; TCRdb stores just in-frame clones and leaves some out. This table holds roughly 7,400 clones, around 77% found once. The sample consisted of lung tumor tissue. These receptors all stem from a human donor with non-small cell lung cancer. The CDR3 runs from the conserved cysteine through the conserved F or W. D genes are given only for firm matches. Expanded clones get a size class; other rows say once, few or many, or leave the size out.

TRBJ1-3	.	.	TRBV15	TGTGCCACCAGCAGAGATGGAGGGAGCTCTGGAAACACCATATATTTT	CATSRDGGSSGNTIYF
TRBJ1-2	.	once	TRBV5-1	TGCGCCAGCACTCGGGGAACAGGGAATGGCTACACCTTC	CASTRGTGNGYTF
TRBJ1-2	TRBD1	large	TRBV2	TGTGCCAGCACCGAAACCCGGGACAGGGACTATGGCTACACCTTC	CASTETRDRDYGYTF
TRBJ1-2	.	.	TRBV7-9	TGTGCCAGCCGGGACGGGTTGTACTATGGCTACACCTTC	CASRDGLYYGYTF
TRBJ1-1	.	few	TRBV15	TGTGCCACCAGCAGAGAGGGGGGCTTGGGCACTGAAGCTTTCTTT	CATSREGGLGTEAFF
TRBJ1-1	.	.	TRBV27	TGTGCCAGCAGTTCCCCCTTTGGGGGGCGCTTAGTCACTGAAGCTTTCTTT	CASSSPFGGRLVTEAFF
TRBJ2-7	TRBD2	.	TRBV29-1	TGCAGCGTCTCTAGCGGGAGGGCCCTCGAGCAGTACTTC	CSVSSGRALEQYF
TRBJ2-2	.	.	TRBV6-6	TGTGCCAGCAGGATCACAGGAACCGGGGAGCTGTTTTTT	CASRITGTGELFF
TRBJ1-5	.	.	TRBV7-8	TGTGCCAGCAGCTTAAGCCCGTCCTACCAGCATTTT	CASSLSPSYQHF
TRBJ2-3	TRBD2	.	TRBV9	TGTGCCAGCAGCGCAGGGACTAGCGGGGTGTTCGATACGCAGTATTTT	CASSAGTSGVFDTQYF
TRBJ2-2	TRBD1	.	TRBV19	TGTGCCAGTAGTATCGGACAGGCGAACACCGGGGAGCTGTTTTTT	CASSIGQANTGELFF
TRBJ2-2	TRBD1	.	TRBV18	TGTGCCAGCTCAACCACCGTCGGACAGGGGGTATCCGGGGAGCTGTTTTTT	CASSTTVGQGVSGELFF
TRBJ2-5	.	.	TRBV11-3	TGTGCCAGCAGCCAGGGAGAAGAGACCCAGTACTTC	CASSQGEETQYF
TRBJ2-1	TRBD2	.	TRBV30	TGTGCCTGGGCTGCGGGAGCGCAGAATGAGCAGTTCTTC	CAWAAGAQNEQFF
TRBJ2-1	.	.	TRBV20-1	TGCAGTGCTAGAGCCGGGAGCGAGCAGTTCTTC	CSARAGSEQFF
TRBJ1-1	.	.	TRBV6-1	TGTGCCACCGGGCAGACCACTGAAGCTTTCTTT	CATGQTTEAFF
TRBJ2-3	.	.	TRBV27	TGTGCCAGCAGTCCGGCAGCAGATACGCAGTATTTT	CASSPAADTQYF
TRBJ1-1	.	.	TRBV7-8	TGTGCCAGCAGCCTGATCTTCGGACTGAACACTGAAGCTTTCTTT	CASSLIFGLNTEAFF
TRBJ2-2	.	.	TRBV30	TGTGCCTGGGTGGGGCCTATTCAAACCGGGGAGCTGTTTTTT	CAWVGPIQTGELFF
TRBJ1-6	.	.	TRBV5-1	TGCGCCAGCAGCTTAACGGCGGCTAGCTCCTATAATTCACCCCTCCACTTT	CASSLTAASSYNSPLHF
TRBJ1-5	.	.	TRBV30	TGTGCCTGGACTCACTCCGCTGGGGACGGGCAGCCCCAGCATTTT	CAWTHSAGDGQPQHF
TRBJ1-2	.	.	TRBV11-2	TGTGCCAGCAGCTTAACTTCCTCCCCGGAGGCTTATGGCTACACCTTC	CASSLTSSPEAYGYTF
TRBJ2-7	.	.	TRBV28	TGTGCCAGCAGTTTACGCACGGGCGAGCAGTACTTC	CASSLRTGEQYF
TRBJ2-3	TRBD1	.	TRBV5-1	TGCGCCAGCAGCTACGGGACAGGTGGGGCAGATACGCAGTATTTT	CASSYGTGGADTQYF
TRBJ2-7	TRBD1	.	TRBV5-1	TGCGCCAGCCGGGGGACAGGGTTGGCCAAAAGCTCCTACGAGCAGTACTTC	CASRGTGLAKSSYEQYF
TRBJ1-5	.	.	TRBV5-1	TGCGCCAGCAGCTTGAGCGGTCTGGAACCCCAGCATTTT	CASSLSGLEPQHF
TRBJ1-4	TRBD1	.	TRBV10-3	TGTGCCATCAGTGAAACAGGGGCTAATGAAAAACTGTTTTTT	CAISETGANEKLFF
TRBJ1-4	.	.	TRBV10-3	TGTGCCATCAGTGGGGAGACAAAGGAGAAACTGTTTTTT	CAISGETKEKLFF
TRBJ1-4	.	.	TRBV7-9	TGTGCCAGCAGCTTAGTCAGTTCTGGGGAAAAACTGTTTTTT	CASSLVSSGEKLFF
TRBJ2-7	.	.	TRBV18	TGTGCCAGCTCACTTGAGTACGAGCAGTACTTC	CASSLEYEQYF
TRBJ1-2	.	.	TRBV27	TGTGCCAGCAGTGACGACAGAATTAACTATGGCTACACCTTC	CASSDDRINYGYTF
TRBJ2-7	TRBD2	.	TRBV29-1	TGCAGCGTTGTGTCGGGGGGGGTATCCTACGAGCAGTACTTC	CSVVSGGVSYEQYF
TRBJ1-5	TRBD1	.	TRBV7-2	TGTGCCAGCAGCCCCTCTGGGACAGGGGTCGAGGAGCCCCAGCATTTT	CASSPSGTGVEEPQHF
TRBJ1-2	.	.	TRBV7-2	TGTGCCAGCAGCTTGGGGGCAGATTATGGCTACACCTTC	CASSLGADYGYTF
TRBJ1-1	TRBD1	.	TRBV5-1	TGCGCCAGCAGCTTAGGACAGGGGGCGAGCACTGAAGCTTTCTTT	CASSLGQGASTEAFF
TRBJ1-1	.	.	TRBV5-1	TGCGCCAGCAGCTTGGACATTAATCTTAACACTGAAGCTTTCTTT	CASSLDINLNTEAFF
TRBJ2-1	TRBD2	.	TRBV14	TGTGCCAGCAGCCAAACGCTAGCGGCCTACAATGAGCAGTTCTTC	CASSQTLAAYNEQFF
TRBJ2-7	.	.	TRBV7-8	TGTGCCAGCAGCCCCTTTAGCGCCGCTGGGGGAACTTTAGAAGAGCAGTACTTC	CASSPFSAAGGTLEEQYF
TRBJ1-2	.	.	TRBV27	TGTGCCAGCAGTTTTACTGGGGTCGGTGGTGGCTACACCTTC	CASSFTGVGGGYTF
TRBJ2-7	.	.	TRBV7-9	TGTGCCAGCAGCCATTATCGGGCGGAGGGTTCCTACGAGCAGTACTTC	CASSHYRAEGSYEQYF
TRBJ1-6	TRBD1	.	TRBV5-1	TGCGCCAGCAGCTGGGGACAGGGGGGTTCCTATAATTCACCCCTCCACTTT	CASSWGQGGSYNSPLHF
TRBJ2-7	TRBD2	once	TRBV27	TGTGCCAGCAGTTCCGGAACTAGCGGGGGCTACGAGCAGTACTTC	CASSSGTSGGYEQYF
TRBJ1-2	.	few	TRBV5-6	TGTGCCAGCAGCTTGGAAGGGGAAGGTGGCTACACCTTC	CASSLEGEGGYTF
TRBJ1-3	.	.	TRBV9	TGTGCCAGCAGCGTAGGGCAGGCCCTAGACGGAAACACCATATATTTT	CASSVGQALDGNTIYF
TRBJ2-7	TRBD1	few	TRBV30	TGTGCCTGGAAAGACAGGGGCTACGAGCAGTACTTC	CAWKDRGYEQYF
TRBJ2-5	TRBD2	.	TRBV4-1	TGCGCCAGCAGCCATGGACTAGCGGGGGGTCAAGAGACCCAGTACTTC	CASSHGLAGGQETQYF
TRBJ2-2	TRBD1	.	TRBV19	TGTGCCAGTAGTTCCCGGACAGGTACAATCCCGGGCGGGGAGCTGTTTTTT	CASSSRTGTIPGGELFF
TRBJ1-2	.	.	TRBV5-1	TGCGCCAGCAGCTTGAGGACAGAAGACTATGGCTACACCTTC	CASSLRTEDYGYTF
TRBJ2-1	.	.	TRBV10-1	TGCGCCAGCAGTGATGGGGGAGCCGCATACAATGAGCAGTTCTTC	CASSDGGAAYNEQFF
TRBJ2-3	TRBD2	.	TRBV11-2	TGTGCCAGCAGCACATGGACTAGCGTCACAGATACGCAGTATTTT	CASSTWTSVTDTQYF
TRBJ1-5	TRBD1	.	TRBV5-1	TGCGCCAGCAGCCCCTCAGGGGGGAGGAATCAGCCCCAGCATTTT	CASSPSGGRNQPQHF
TRBJ2-5	TRBD1	.	TRBV15	TGTGCCACCAGCAGAGACCGATGGACAGGGTGGAAGACCCAGTACTTC	CATSRDRWTGWKTQYF
TRBJ1-1	.	.	TRBV6-4	TGTGCCAGCAGTAGGAGAGCTAACACTGAAGCTTTCTTT	CASSRRANTEAFF
TRBJ2-5	.	.	TRBV7-3	TGTGCCAGCAGCTCCTCCGGGACCTGGGGAGAGACCCAGTACTTC	CASSSSGTWGETQYF
TRBJ2-7	.	.	TRBV10-3	TGTGCCATCAGGGACAGCTCCTACGAGCAGTACTTC	CAIRDSSYEQYF
TRBJ1-3	.	.	TRBV30	TGTGCCTGGAAGGGGGTTGGAAACACCATATATTTT	CAWKGVGNTIYF
TRBJ1-2	TRBD1	.	TRBV6-4	TGTGCCAGCAGTGACCCGGGACAGGGAAAAGGCTACACCTTC	CASSDPGQGKGYTF